This T cell receptor beta chain was observed in a study of OX40 agonist ivuxolimab in advanced cancers. Across the whole study: The patients' treatment was ivuxolimab, an agonistic anti-OX40 (CD134) antibody.

Germline CDR1 and CDR2: MNHEY and SVGAGI. The V end was cut by 7 bases, the J end by 7 bases, with 10 bases between. This CDR3 has 12 residues. Comments on this clone: What it binds is unknown.

Study-level points and caveats: With doses of 0.1 to 3.0 mg/kg, CD4+ and CD8+ blood T cells had undergone clonal expansion by week 6. Among the lowest levels of clonal expansion were found in partial responders at 0.1-3.0 mg/kg.

Using immunoSEQ multiplex PCR, the repertoire was profiled, and TCRdb retains in-frame clones only, with some absent. The sample consists of under 75,000 clones, 85% to 90% of them appearing once. This sequence originates from an adult with an advanced solid tumor such as melanoma, head and neck, liver or kidney cancer. This sequence joins TRBV6-5 and TRBJ1-4; D possibly corresponds to TRBD1 (5 bases). The source was CD4+ or CD8+ T cells sorted from blood, collected in a trial of the OX40 agonist ivuxolimab. The CDR3 here is CASKGVAEKLFF. The DNA of the CDR3 is TGTGCCAGCAAAGGGGTTGCTGAAAAACTGTTTTTT.